The 15 T cell receptor beta chains below were found in one sample sequenced in a study of cytomegalovirus exposure and HLA in healthy donors. TCRdb keeps only in-frame clones here, not all; method: immunoSEQ multiplex PCR. The sample holds 200,000 to 250,000 clones, over 65% seen once. Sequenced: PBMCs. The receptor set was obtained from a woman aged 18 to 35 in good health and CMV-seronegative.

The rearrangement joins TRBV29-1 to TRBJ2-1; 9 nucleotides agree with TRBD1. The CDR3 runs 15 residues. Germline values: CDR1 SQVTM, CDR2 ANQGSEA. V lost 7 bases and J lost 4; bases outside the gene matches: 11. CDR3 region: CSEKEYRGPYNEQFF. As DNA, the CDR3 is TGCAGCGAAAAAGAATACAGGGGGCCATACAATGAGCAGTTCTTC.

To note about this clone: Additional DNA sequences in this sample encode the identical CDR3. The chain uses TRBV30 and TRBJ1-5; D gene ambiguous. The V end lost 0 bases, the J end lost 2 bases, and 5 bases lay between the germline ends. Per the germline V gene, CDR1 is GTSNPN and CDR2 is SVGIG (reference sequence). This CDR3 has 13 residues. The CDR3 sequence: CAWSVSGNQPQHF. As DNA, the CDR3 is TGTGCCTGGAGTGTCTCGGGCAATCAGCCCCAGCATTTT.

The chain is built from TRBV6-5 and TRBJ2-7; 9 positions agree with TRBD1. Germline V gene data show CDR1 as MNHEY and CDR2 as SVGAGI. CDR3 length: 15 residues. The J segment lost 5 bases and the V segment lost 2 bases, leaving 7 bases of the junction unmatched. This chain's CDR3 is CASSYHRDRVHEQYF. The CDR3, as DNA: TGTGCCAGCAGTTACCACCGGGACAGGGTCCACGAGCAGTACTTC.

This clone was detected only a few times. The rearrangement uses TRBV30 and TRBJ1-5; D gene ambiguous. Per the germline V gene, CDR1 is GTSNPN and CDR2 is SVGIG (reference sequence). This CDR3 is built from 15 residues. V lost 1 base, J lost 4 bases, and 14 bases lay in between. CDR3: CAWSGSTGANQPQHF. CDR3 coding DNA: TGTGCCTGGAGTGGTTCAACGGGCGCTAATCAGCCCCAGCATTTT.

The rearrangement links TRBV5-1 to TRBJ2-1, with D tentatively TRBD1 or TRBD2 (5 bases each). V dropped 6 bases and J dropped 7 bases, with 17 bases sitting between them. This CDR3 is 14 amino acids long. The germline gives CDR1 SGHRS, CDR2 YFSETQ. In nucleotides, the CDR3 is TGCGCCAGCACCCTCGGGGCTAGCAAAAATGAGCAGTTCTTC. Amino acid sequence: CASTLGASKNEQFF. Together with reference TRBV5-1 and TRBJ2-1, the CDR3 gives the full variable domain: KAGVTQTPRYLIKTRGQQVTLSCSPISGHRSVSWYQQTPGQGLQFLFEYFSETQRNKGNFPGRFSGRQFSNSRSEMNVSTLELGDSALYLCASTLGASKNEQFFGPGTRLTVL.

This rearrangement joins TRBV9 to TRBJ1-4; 8 bases are a match to TRBD1. V lost 3 bases, J lost 3 bases, and 4 bases stayed unmatched. CDR1 and CDR2 (germline): SGDLS, YYNGEE. The CDR3 is 15 residues long. In DNA, the CDR3 is TGTGCCAGCAGCGAGCGACAGGGGTCTAATGAAAAACTGTTTTTT. This sequence encodes CASSERQGSNEKLFF.

The J gene is TRBJ1-4, the V gene TRBV10-3; TRBD1 might be the D (6 bases). In germline, CDR1 is ENHRY, CDR2 SYGVKD. Trimming removed 0 bases from V and 12 bases from J, with 11 bases in between. The CDR3 is 13 amino acids. CDR3 DNA sequence: TGTGCCATCAGTGAGTCGGTGGACAGTGAACTGTTTTTT. Translated: CAISESVDSELFF.

In DNA form, the CDR3 reads TGTGCCAGCAGCTTAGCGGGACAGGGGGGACATCAGCCCCAGCATTTT. Protein: CASSLAGQGGHQPQHF. V usage is TRBV11-2 and J usage is TRBJ1-5, with 11 bases aligning to TRBD1. Unmatched junction bases numbered 4, after V lost 1 base and J lost 5 bases. CDR1 and CDR2 from the germline V gene are SGHAT and FQNNGV. The CDR3 contains 16 residues.

The chain links TRBV27 to TRBJ1-1, with D uncertain. This CDR3 is 14 amino acids long. The germline V and J ends were trimmed by 5 bases and 0 bases, with 10 bases remaining between them. CDR1 is MNHEY, CDR2 SMNVEV, per germline (reference sequence). The CDR3 sequence: CASSPPGMNTEAFF. CDR3 nucleotides: TGTGCCAGCAGTCCCCCGGGGATGAACACTGAAGCTTTCTTT.

V and J are TRBV2 and TRBJ1-1, with 10 positions matching TRBD1. With V trimmed by 7 bases and J by 4 bases, 6 bases remained unmatched. The CDR3 is 14 residues long. Germline loops: CDR1 SNHLY, CDR2 FYNNEI. CDR3 coding DNA: TGTGCCAGCAACAGGGACAGGGGAAGCACTGAAGCTTTCTTT. It translates to CASNRDRGSTEAFF. The whole variable domain, filled in from reference TRBV2 and TRBJ1-1, reads EPEVTQTPSHQVTQMGQEVILRCVPISNHLYFYWYRQILGQKVEFLVSFYNNEISEKSEIFDDQFSVERPDGSNFTLKIRSTKLEDSAMYFCASNRDRGSTEAFFGQGTRLTVV.

This clone was counted only a few times. CDR3 protein: CASTRALSYEQYF. CDR3 in DNA: TGCGCCAGCACCCGGGCCCTCTCCTACGAGCAGTACTTC. The chain recombines TRBV10-1 with TRBJ2-7; D is uncertain. CDR1 and CDR2 from the germline V gene are WNHNN and SYGVQD (reference sequence). Trimming stripped 7 bases from V and 0 bases from J, with 10 bases between. The CDR3 sequence is 13 residues long.

V is TRBV30 and J is TRBJ1-1; 7 bases map to TRBD1. Trimming at V came to 0 bases and at J to 1 base, leaving 11 bases not matched to a gene. Per the germline V gene, CDR1 is GTSNPN and CDR2 is SVGIG (reference sequence). The CDR3 covers 17 residues. The CDR3 bases are TGTGCCTGGAGTGTACTGGACAGGTCTTGGGAGAACACTGAAGCTTTCTTT. Protein: CAWSVLDRSWENTEAFF.

V is TRBV28 and J is TRBJ1-1, with TRBD1 matching 9 bases. Germline trimming cut 6 bases from V and 4 bases from J; bases unmatched to any gene: 6. Per the germline V gene, CDR1 is MDHEN and CDR2 is SYDVKM. The CDR3 length is 14 residues. In DNA form, the CDR3 reads TGTGCCAGCAGGCCACAGGGGGCCGGCACTGAAGCTTTCTTT. Encoded protein: CASRPQGAGTEAFF. Full variable domain (missing parts from reference TRBV28 and TRBJ1-1): DVKVTQSSRYLVKRTGEKVFLECVQDMDHENMFWYRQDPGLGLRLIYFSYDVKMKEKGDIPEGYSVSREKKERFSLILESASTNQTSMYLCASRPQGAGTEAFFGQGTRLTVV.

The rearrangement uses TRBV6-5 and TRBJ1-1, with D maybe TRBD1 (6 bases). This CDR3 contains 15 residues. The ends were cut back, 1 base at V and 5 bases at J, with 14 bases in the middle. CDR1 and CDR2 (germline): MNHEY, SVGAGI. The DNA for the CDR3 is TGTGCCAGCAGTTACTTTCTGGGGGCGGGAACTGAAGCTTTCTTT. Its protein is CASSYFLGAGTEAFF.

The chain recombines TRBV2 with TRBJ1-3; D possibly corresponds to TRBD1 (5 bases). The CDR3 loop spans 13 amino acids. Germline loops: CDR1 SNHLY, CDR2 FYNNEI. Trimming removed 6 bases at V and 1 base at J, with 7 bases between. The CDR3 here is CASSQGSGNTIYF. The CDR3 DNA reads as TGTGCCAGCAGCCAGGGATCTGGAAACACCATATATTTT.